Below are 18 T cell receptor beta chains sequenced from a single sample in a study of blood T cell repertoires in COVID-19. Profiling relied on immunoSEQ multiplex PCR, and the TCRdb table lists in-frame clones only, not all of them. The sample has roughly 150,000 clones, 80% to 85% seen once. The sequenced material came from PBMCs or T cells enriched from blood (not recorded which). The receptor set was obtained from a man in his 70s who had been exposed to COVID-19.

CDR3 region: CASSIAKGQEEQFF. In DNA form, the CDR3 reads TGTGCCAGTAGTATAGCAAAGGGACAGGAGGAGCAGTTCTTC. The genes are TRBV19 and TRBJ2-1, with 8 nucleotides matching TRBD1. The length of the CDR3 is 14 residues. V trimming: 1 base; J trimming: 10 bases; junction bases outside the gene matches: 6. Germline loops: CDR1 LNHDA, CDR2 SQIVND (reference sequence). The entire variable domain, with the rest obtained from reference TRBV19 and TRBJ2-1, is as follows: DGGITQSPKYLFRKEGQNVTLSCEQNLNHDAMYWYRQDPGQGLRLIYYSQIVNDFQKGDIAEGYSVSREKKESFPLTVTSAQKNPTAFYLCASSIAKGQEEQFFGPGTRLTVL.

The CDR3 nucleotides are TGCGCCAGCAGCCAATACCGGGACAGGGGGCTTTTGGGGGCCAACGTCCTGACTTTC. Amino acids: CASSQYRDRGLLGANVLTF. V is TRBV4-3 and J is TRBJ2-6; TRBD1 agrees at 12 bases. Germline V CDR1 and CDR2: LGHNA, YSLEER. The ends lost 2 bases at V and 4 bases at J; junction bases unmatched: 9. CDR3 length: 19 residues.

V is TRBV30 and J is TRBJ1-2; D remains ambiguous. V lost 2 bases and J lost 3, with 10 bases in between. The CDR3 length is 13 residues. Germline values: CDR1 GTSNPN, CDR2 SVGIG (reference sequence). In nucleotides, the CDR3 is TGTGCCTGGAGTTCGGGAACCTACTATGGCTACACCTTC. The encoded protein is CAWSSGTYYGYTF.

This chain links TRBV5-1 with TRBJ2-1; TRBD2 might be the D (5 bases). The CDR3 loop spans 12 amino acids. Germline V gives CDR1 SGHRS, CDR2 YFSETQ. With 5 bases removed from V and 9 bases from J, the gap between germline ends came to 12 bases. The CDR3, as DNA: TGCGCCAGCAGAAACGGAGAGGGTGAGCAGTTCTTC. Translating it yields CASRNGEGEQFF.

This clone showed up just a few times. The V and J genes are TRBV28 and TRBJ1-6, with unresolved D. Germline V gives CDR1 MDHEN, CDR2 SYDVKM. Trimming pared 6 bases from V and 7 bases from J, leaving 16 bases between. CDR3 length: 15 residues. The CDR3 coding sequence is TGTGCCAGCAGGGAACGCGGGCAGACAAATTCACCCCTCCACTTT. Its protein is CASRERGQTNSPLHF.

The CDR3: CAQPGVRGYGYTF. CDR3 sequence (DNA): TGCGCCCAACCTGGAGTCCGAGGCTATGGCTACACCTTC. The chain combines TRBV4-3 with TRBJ1-2; D gene unclear. The V and J ends lost 11 bases and 4 bases respectively, with 17 bases between them. The CDR3 is 13 amino acids. CDR1 is LGHNA and CDR2 is YSLEER in the germline V gene.

The V and J genes are TRBV4-2 and TRBJ1-2; 8 nucleotides line up with TRBD1. This CDR3 comprises 14 residues. The V and J ends lost 0 bases and 6 bases, in that order; junction bases with no gene match: 3. The V gene's germline CDR1 is LGHNA and CDR2 YNFKEQ. CDR3 sequence: CASSQDTGGNGYTF. The CDR3 region has the DNA TGTGCCAGCAGCCAAGATACAGGGGGTAATGGCTACACCTTC.

The chain couples TRBV5-1 to TRBJ1-4; D might be TRBD1 (5 bases). Germline V gene data show CDR1 as SGHRS and CDR2 as YFSETQ. Trimming removed 6 bases from V and 5 bases from J, with 14 bases in between. The CDR3 has 14 amino acids. In DNA form, the CDR3 reads TGCGCCAGCAAAGGAGACAGTGGAAATGAAAAACTGTTTTTT. Its protein is CASKGDSGNEKLFF. Based on the CDR3 plus reference TRBV5-1 and TRBJ1-4, the full variable domain is KAGVTQTPRYLIKTRGQQVTLSCSPISGHRSVSWYQQTPGQGLQFLFEYFSETQRNKGNFPGRFSGRQFSNSRSEMNVSTLELGDSALYLCASKGDSGNEKLFFGSGTQLSVL.

This chain links TRBV27 with TRBJ2-5; no definite D call. The CDR3 is 14 residues long. In germline, CDR1 is MNHEY, CDR2 SMNVEV (reference sequence). V lost 3 bases to trimming and J lost 2 bases, with 10 bases between them. This chain's CDR3 is CASSFGPFQETQYF. CDR3 nucleotides: TGTGCCAGCAGTTTTGGGCCATTTCAAGAGACCCAGTACTTC.

The J gene is TRBJ2-7, the V gene TRBV5-1; 7 positions agree with TRBD1. With V trimmed by 4 bases and J by 5 bases, 12 bases remained unmatched. Per the germline V gene, CDR1 is SGHRS and CDR2 is YFSETQ. There are 15 residues in the CDR3. The CDR3 region has the DNA TGCGCCAGCAGCACGGGACAGCTCCCGCCGAACGAGCAGTACTTC. As protein: CASSTGQLPPNEQYF.

The CDR3 sequence is CASSLVSVSGNTIYF. The CDR3 DNA reads TGTGCCAGCAGCTTAGTTTCTGTCAGTGGAAACACCATATATTTT. The rearrangement joins TRBV7-9 to TRBJ1-3; D is ambiguous. This CDR3 region has 15 residues. Trimming left V 1 base short and J 3 bases short, with 10 bases between. The germline gives CDR1 SEHNR, CDR2 FQNEAQ (reference sequence).

A single count supports this clone. The chain combines TRBV5-6 with TRBJ1-4, with TRBD1 matching over 8 bases. The CDR3 covers 15 residues. V shed 5 bases and J 2 bases; nucleotides not matched to a gene: 5. Germline-derived CDR1 and CDR2 are SGHDT and YYEEEE. Here the CDR3 DNA reads TGTGCCAGCAGACCCAGGGGGCGGACTAATGAAAAACTGTTTTTT. It codes for CASRPRGRTNEKLFF.

The J gene is TRBJ2-2, the V gene TRBV5-6, with D unresolved. Germline assignment: CDR1 SGHDT and CDR2 YYEEEE. The germline V and J ends were trimmed by 0 bases and 3 bases, with 9 bases remaining between them. The CDR3 is made up of 15 amino acids. The CDR3 sequence: CASSLGLYYTGELFF. Here the CDR3 DNA reads TGTGCCAGCAGCTTGGGTCTATATTACACCGGGGAGCTGTTTTTT.

The rearrangement links TRBV15 to TRBJ2-5, with D possibly matching TRBD2 (7 bases). The CDR3 contains 13 residues. CDR1 LNHNV and CDR2 YYDKDF come from the germline V gene (reference sequence). V was clipped by 9 bases and J by 2 bases, with 13 bases between them. CDR3 sequence: CATGGGKQETQYF. CDR3 nucleotide sequence: TGTGCCACAGGGGGGGGAAAACAAGAGACCCAGTACTTC.

V and J are TRBV21-1 and TRBJ1-5; the DNA was not used to check the table's D call, TRBD1. TRBV21-1 is deemed a pseudogene. This CDR3 region has 17 residues. CDR3 protein: CASSKPAGGVQDQPQHF. The CDR3 region has the DNA TGTGCCAGCAGCAAGCCGGCAGGGGGCGTTCAAGATCAGCCCCAGCATTTT.

The chain recombines TRBV19 with TRBJ2-7; D may be TRBD1 (5 bases). Germline V lookup: CDR1 LNHDA, CDR2 SQIVND (reference sequence). The CDR3 is 14 residues long. Between the trimmed V and J ends, which lost 2 bases and 3 bases, there was a span of 11 bases. CDR3 nucleotides: TGTGCCAGTAGTATAACCCCAGGGCTCTACGAGCAGTACTTC. Translating gives CASSITPGLYEQYF.

In nucleotides, the CDR3 is TGTGCCAGCAGCTTGGCCGGAGGGTTTGCTGGAAACACCATATATTTT. It codes for CASSLAGGFAGNTIYF. The chain combines TRBV5-4 with TRBJ1-3; D gene unclear. The CDR3 loop spans 16 amino acids. Trimming left V 0 bases short and J 2 bases short, with 12 bases between. Germline CDR1 reads SGHNT; CDR2 reads YYREEE (reference sequence).

This rearrangement joins TRBV5-1 to TRBJ2-1; 11 nucleotides match TRBD2. V gave up 4 bases and J gave up 7 bases; unmatched junction bases: 7. The CDR3 runs 15 residues. CDR1 and CDR2 from the germline V gene are SGHRS and YFSETQ. The CDR3: CASSPGLAEGNEQFF. CDR3 coding DNA: TGCGCCAGCAGCCCGGGACTAGCGGAGGGGAATGAGCAGTTCTTC.